This T cell receptor beta chain comes out of a study of healthy donors' naive CD4 and CD8 T cells. Study observations and caveats: Possible naive T cell homeostatic proliferation bias remained unaddressed. Bulk sequencing left alpha and beta chains unpaired. Most V and J genes were reportedly biased between naive CD4+ and CD8+ cells.

A linear amplification protocol produced the TCR libraries from about 510 ng of total RNA. TCRdb ran MiXCR on the reads and lists one entry per CDR3 protein. Among around 180,000 distinct CDR3 sequences, about 76% were seen once, and the ten largest hold 2% to 2.5%. This clonotype is classed as medium-sized. Its specificity is unknown. The V gene lost 0 bases and the J gene lost 2 bases, with 8 bases spanning the gap. Per the germline V gene, CDR1 is GTSNPN and CDR2 is SVGIG (reference sequence). The CDR3 totals 13 residues. The sample comprised naive CD4+ and CD8+ T cells sorted from blood, pooled from several donors. The V gene is TRBV30, the J gene TRBJ2-7, with a possible D match to TRBD2 (5 bases). The TCR originated in a pool of human donors in good health; the sample pools cells from several healthy donors. DNA for the CDR3: TGTGCCTGGAGTGTTGGAGGTCCCTACGAGCAGTACTTC. As protein: CAWSVGGPYEQYF.